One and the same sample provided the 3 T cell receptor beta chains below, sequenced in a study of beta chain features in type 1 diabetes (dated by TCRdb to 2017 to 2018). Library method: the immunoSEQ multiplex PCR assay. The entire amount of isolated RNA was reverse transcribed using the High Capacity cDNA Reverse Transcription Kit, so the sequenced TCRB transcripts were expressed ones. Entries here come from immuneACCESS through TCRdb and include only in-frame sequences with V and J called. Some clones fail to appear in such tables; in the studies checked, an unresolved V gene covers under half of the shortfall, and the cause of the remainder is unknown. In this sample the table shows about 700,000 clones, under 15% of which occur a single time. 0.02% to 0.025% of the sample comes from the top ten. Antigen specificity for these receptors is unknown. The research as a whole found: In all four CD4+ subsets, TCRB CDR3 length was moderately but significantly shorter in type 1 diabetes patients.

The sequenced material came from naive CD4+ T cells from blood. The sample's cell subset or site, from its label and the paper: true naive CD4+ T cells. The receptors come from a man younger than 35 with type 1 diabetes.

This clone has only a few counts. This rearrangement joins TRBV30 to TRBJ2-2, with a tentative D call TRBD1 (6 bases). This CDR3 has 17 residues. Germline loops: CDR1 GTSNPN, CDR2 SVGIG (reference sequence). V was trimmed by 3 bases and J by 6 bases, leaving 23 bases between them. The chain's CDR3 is CAWRSSEGRGSPGELFF. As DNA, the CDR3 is TGTGCCTGGAGATCCTCCGAGGGCAGGGGAAGCCCCGGGGAGCTGTTTTTT.

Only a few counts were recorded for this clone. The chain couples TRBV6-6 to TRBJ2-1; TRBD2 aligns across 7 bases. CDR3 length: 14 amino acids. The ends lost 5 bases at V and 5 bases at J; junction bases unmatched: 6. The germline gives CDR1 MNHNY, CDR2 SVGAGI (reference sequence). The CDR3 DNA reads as TGTGCCAGCAGTCCCCGGGAGGATGACAATGAGCAGTTCTTC. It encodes CASSPREDDNEQFF.

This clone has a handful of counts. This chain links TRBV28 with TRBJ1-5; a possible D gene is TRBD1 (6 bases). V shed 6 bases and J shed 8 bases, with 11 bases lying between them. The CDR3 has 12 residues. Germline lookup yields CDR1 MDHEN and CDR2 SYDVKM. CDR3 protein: CASRPTGKPQHF. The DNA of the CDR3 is TGTGCCAGCAGACCAACAGGGAAGCCCCAGCATTTT.